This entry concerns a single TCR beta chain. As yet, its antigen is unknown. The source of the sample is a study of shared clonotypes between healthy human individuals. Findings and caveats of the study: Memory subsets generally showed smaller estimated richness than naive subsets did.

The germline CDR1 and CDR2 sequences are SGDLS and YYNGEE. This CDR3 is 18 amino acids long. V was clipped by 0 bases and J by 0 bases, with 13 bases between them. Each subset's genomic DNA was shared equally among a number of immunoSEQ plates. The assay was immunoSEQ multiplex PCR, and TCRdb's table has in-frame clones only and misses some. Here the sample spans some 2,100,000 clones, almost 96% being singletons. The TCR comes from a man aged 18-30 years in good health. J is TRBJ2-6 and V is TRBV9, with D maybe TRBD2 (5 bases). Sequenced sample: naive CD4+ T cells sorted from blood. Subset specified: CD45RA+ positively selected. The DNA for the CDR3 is TGTGCCAGCAGCGTAGTCCCAGGACTCTTCTCTGGGGCCAACGTCCTGACTTTC. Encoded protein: CASSVVPGLFSGANVLTF.